Following are 15 T cell receptor beta chains from one sample sequenced in a study of T cell changes during pregnancy in multiple sclerosis. Produced via immunoSEQ multiplex PCR; TCRdb's table is partial and in-frame only. This sample has about 59,000 clones, with 93% found just once. Sequences were derived from CD8+ T cells from peripheral blood mononuclear cells, sampled in the third trimester of pregnancy. The receptors shown here come from a female donor with multiple sclerosis, enrolled in a pregnancy study.

This sequence joins TRBV5-1 and TRBJ2-1; maybe TRBD1 (5 bases). The germline V gene encodes CDR1 SGHRS and CDR2 YFSETQ. Trimming shortened V by 0 bases and J by 1 base, and 8 bases separated the two germline ends. CDR3 length: 15 amino acids. In DNA, the CDR3 is TGCGCCAGCAGCTTGGATCCAGGGTCCTACAATGAGCAGTTCTTC. This codes for CASSLDPGSYNEQFF.

The chain is built from TRBV28 and TRBJ2-7, with D perhaps TRBD1 (5 bases). This CDR3 is 15 amino acids long. Germline V gives CDR1 MDHEN, CDR2 SYDVKM. Trimming left V 5 bases short and J 0 bases short, with 14 bases between. CDR3 sequence: CASSTETAYSYEQYF. The CDR3 nucleotides are TGTGCCAGCAGTACCGAGACAGCCTACTCCTACGAGCAGTACTTC. Drawing the rest from reference TRBV28 and TRBJ2-7, the complete variable domain is DVKVTQSSRYLVKRTGEKVFLECVQDMDHENMFWYRQDPGLGLRLIYFSYDVKMKEKGDIPEGYSVSREKKERFSLILESASTNQTSMYLCASSTETAYSYEQYFGPGTRLTVT.

The rearrangement links TRBV14 to TRBJ1-1; D is unclear. The CDR3 covers 15 residues. V lost 1 base to trimming and J lost 0 bases, with 9 bases between them. Looked up from germline, CDR1 is SGHDN and CDR2 is FVKESK. As DNA, the CDR3 is TGTGCCAGCAGCCAAGCGGAAACTATGAACACTGAAGCTTTCTTT. Protein product: CASSQAETMNTEAFF.

The rearrangement links TRBV7-9 to TRBJ2-1, with TRBD1 identical over 9 bases. Per the germline V gene, CDR1 is SEHNR and CDR2 is FQNEAQ (reference sequence). Unmatched junction bases numbered 9, after V lost 5 bases and J lost 4 bases. This CDR3 comprises 16 residues. The CDR3 DNA is TGTGCCAGCAGCCCATTACAGGGGGCTAGGTACAATGAGCAGTTCTTC. Encoded protein: CASSPLQGARYNEQFF. Full variable domain (rest looked up from reference TRBV7-9 and TRBJ2-1): DTGVSQNPRHKITKRGQNVTFRCDPISEHNRLYWYRQTLGQGPEFLTYFQNEAQLEKSRLLSDRFSAERPKGSFSTLEIQRTEQGDSAMYLCASSPLQGARYNEQFFGPGTRLTVL.

The chain joins TRBV9 to TRBJ2-3; 9 bases fit TRBD2. After removal of 1 base from V and 0 bases from J, the junction contained 3 bases not matched to a gene. Germline V CDR1 and CDR2: SGDLS, YYNGEE. This CDR3 has 16 residues. CDR3 nucleotide sequence: TGTGCCAGCAGCGTACTAGCGGGGACTAGCACAGATACGCAGTATTTT. This gives the protein CASSVLAGTSTDTQYF.

This clone was recorded only once. The genes are TRBV5-8 and TRBJ2-7; D perhaps matches TRBD1 (6 bases). Germline CDR1 and CDR2: SGHTS and YDEGEE. V lost 4 bases and J 4 bases, leaving 24 bases between the germline ends. The CDR3 spans 17 residues. CDR3 coding DNA: TGTGCCAGCAGCCTTTCCCCGGGACATGACTTTACATACGAGCAGTACTTC. Protein: CASSLSPGHDFTYEQYF.

The rearrangement joins TRBV29-1 to TRBJ2-7, with 7 nucleotides matching TRBD2. This CDR3 is built from 12 residues. CDR1 is SQVTM, CDR2 ANQGSEA, per germline. V lost 5 bases, J lost 2 bases, and 3 bases stayed unmatched. The CDR3 loop reads CSVRGGPYEQYF. CDR3 bases: TGCAGCGTTCGGGGAGGGCCCTACGAGCAGTACTTC.

The J gene is TRBJ2-3, the V gene TRBV2, with 10 bases aligning to TRBD2. CDR3 length: 13 amino acids. Germline lookup yields CDR1 SNHLY and CDR2 FYNNEI. After removal of 8 bases from V and 1 base from J, the junction contained 0 bases not matched to a gene. The CDR3 loop reads CASGLAGTDTQYF. For the CDR3, the DNA is TGTGCCAGCGGACTAGCGGGCACAGATACGCAGTATTTT.

The V and J genes are TRBV27 and TRBJ2-1; TRBD2 aligns across 13 bases. The CDR3 is 15 residues long. Looked up from germline, CDR1 is MNHEY and CDR2 is SMNVEV (reference sequence). Germline trimming cut 5 bases from V and 5 bases from J; bases unmatched to any gene: 3. CDR3 sequence: CASSRGLAGNNEQFF. The CDR3, as DNA: TGTGCCAGCAGTAGGGGACTAGCGGGAAACAATGAGCAGTTCTTC.

The J gene is TRBJ2-3, the V gene TRBV7-6; 7 bases map to TRBD2. With V trimmed by 3 bases and J by 4 bases, 4 bases remained unmatched. Per the germline V gene, CDR1 is SGHVS and CDR2 is FNYEAQ. The CDR3 is 14 residues long. The CDR3 protein is CASSLGGSSDTQYF. Here the CDR3 DNA reads TGTGCCAGCAGCTTGGGCGGGAGTTCAGATACGCAGTATTTT.

CDR3 protein: CASSSGTGVSYEQYF. As DNA, the CDR3 is TGTGCCAGTAGCTCCGGGACAGGGGTTTCCTACGAGCAGTACTTC. The J gene is TRBJ2-7, the V gene TRBV19, with 10 bases matching TRBD1. CDR3 length: 15 amino acids. After removal of 6 bases from V and 1 base from J, the junction contained 6 bases not matched to a gene. Germline V gives CDR1 LNHDA, CDR2 SQIVND (reference sequence).

The table lists this clone with a count of one. The chain couples TRBV27 to TRBJ2-5; 7 bases match TRBD2. V shed 4 bases, J shed 5 bases, and the junction held 7 bases outside the gene matches. The CDR3 length is 14 residues. Germline values: CDR1 MNHEY, CDR2 SMNVEV (reference sequence). CDR3 in amino acids: CASSSTGGEETQYF. In nucleotides, the CDR3 is TGTGCCAGCAGTTCCACGGGAGGCGAGGAGACCCAGTACTTC.

The V and J genes are TRBV7-9 and TRBJ2-2; unclear D gene. The V end lost 4 bases, the J end lost 6 bases, and 6 bases lay between the germline ends. Germline assignment: CDR1 SEHNR and CDR2 FQNEAQ (reference sequence). This CDR3 has 12 amino acids. The CDR3 sequence: CASSWLAGELFF. CDR3 coding DNA: TGTGCCAGCAGCTGGCTCGCCGGGGAGCTGTTTTTT.

The chain combines TRBV27 with TRBJ2-2, with 8 bases identical to TRBD1. CDR1 and CDR2 (germline): MNHEY, SMNVEV (reference sequence). This CDR3 spans 16 amino acids. Trimming at V came to 6 bases and at J to 9 bases, leaving 15 bases not matched to a gene. CDR3 sequence: CASSWQGAEYGRELFF. DNA for the CDR3: TGTGCCAGCAGCTGGCAGGGGGCAGAATATGGGAGGGAGCTGTTTTTT.

V gene TRBV29-1 combines with J gene TRBJ1-2; no firm D call. The V gene's germline CDR1 is SQVTM and CDR2 ANQGSEA. The ends were cut back, 2 bases at V and 5 bases at J, with 6 bases in the middle. This CDR3 is built from 11 residues. CDR3 DNA sequence: TGCAGCGTTGAAAAGAGATATGGCTACACCTTC. Encoded protein: CSVEKRYGYTF.